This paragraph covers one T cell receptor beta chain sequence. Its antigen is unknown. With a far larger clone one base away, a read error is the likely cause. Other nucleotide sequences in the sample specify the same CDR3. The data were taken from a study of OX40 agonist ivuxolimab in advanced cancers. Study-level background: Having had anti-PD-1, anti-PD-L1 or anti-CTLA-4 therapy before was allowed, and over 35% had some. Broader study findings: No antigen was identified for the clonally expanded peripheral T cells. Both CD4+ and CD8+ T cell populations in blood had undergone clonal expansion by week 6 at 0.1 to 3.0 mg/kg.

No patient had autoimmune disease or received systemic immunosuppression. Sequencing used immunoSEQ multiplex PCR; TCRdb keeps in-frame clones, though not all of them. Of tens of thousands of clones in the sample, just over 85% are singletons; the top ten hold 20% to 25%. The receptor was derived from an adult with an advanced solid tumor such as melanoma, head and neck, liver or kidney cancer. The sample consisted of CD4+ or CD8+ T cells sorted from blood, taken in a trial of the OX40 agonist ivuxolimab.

CDR3 amino acids: CASSDYGTGGYEQYV. The DNA for the CDR3 is TGTGCCAGCAGTGACTATGGGACAGGGGGCTACGAGCAGTACGTC. The gene calls are TRBV6-1 and TRBJ2-7; 11 nucleotides line up with TRBD1. This CDR3 is 15 amino acids long. Germline V gene data show CDR1 as MNHNS and CDR2 as SASEGT. V lost 3 bases, J lost 3 bases, and 4 bases stayed unmatched.